Listed below are T cell receptor beta chains from one sample, sequenced in a study of blood T cell repertoires in COVID-19. Some clones are missing from TCRdb's copy, which holds only in-frame ones; the method was immunoSEQ multiplex PCR. The data hold approximately 150,000 clones, with around 80% observed a single time. Sequencing was performed on PBMCs or T cells enriched from blood (not recorded which). The receptor source for this set is a man aged 35-49 years with acute COVID-19. Both conserved end residues are part of each CDR3. Each record gives: clone size, V gene, J gene, D gene, CDR3 protein, CDR3 DNA. A D gene is named only where the DNA matches it firmly. For some rows the clone size is stated as once, few or many, or as a class when expanded; others skip it.

abundance: NA; v_gene: TRBV5-4; j_gene: TRBJ2-1; d_gene: TRBD1; CDR3aa: CASSGTGRYNEQFF; CDR3nt: TGTGCCAGCAGCGGGACAGGGCGATACAATGAGCAGTTCTTC
abundance: NA; v_gene: TRBV9; j_gene: TRBJ2-6; d_gene: NA; CDR3aa: CASMRGGNSGANVLTF; CDR3nt: TGTGCCAGCATGAGAGGGGGAAACTCTGGGGCCAACGTCCTGACTTTC
abundance: NA; v_gene: TRBV5-8; j_gene: TRBJ2-7; d_gene: NA; CDR3aa: CASSLDSFSYEQYF; CDR3nt: TGTGCCAGCAGCCTGGACAGTTTCTCCTACGAGCAGTACTTC
abundance: NA; v_gene: TRBV29-1; j_gene: TRBJ2-7; d_gene: NA; CDR3aa: CSVGKQDGSYEQYF; CDR3nt: TGCAGCGTTGGTAAACAGGACGGCTCCTACGAGCAGTACTTC
abundance: NA; v_gene: TRBV27; j_gene: TRBJ2-1; d_gene: TRBD2; CDR3aa: CASGRWTSGINEQFF; CDR3nt: TGTGCCAGCGGGCGATGGACTAGCGGGATAAATGAGCAGTTCTTC
abundance: NA; v_gene: TRBV28; j_gene: TRBJ1-6; d_gene: NA; CDR3aa: CASRLQGSYNSPLHF; CDR3nt: TGTGCCAGCAGATTACAGGGTTCCTATAATTCACCCCTCCACTTT
abundance: NA; v_gene: TRBV11-3; j_gene: TRBJ2-7; d_gene: NA; CDR3aa: CASSLDGGNEQYF; CDR3nt: TGTGCCAGCAGCTTAGATGGGGGGAACGAGCAGTACTTC
abundance: NA; v_gene: TRBV5-1; j_gene: TRBJ1-3; d_gene: TRBD1; CDR3aa: CASRTGAGGNTIYF; CDR3nt: TGCGCCAGCAGGACAGGGGCTGGCGGAAACACCATATATTTT
abundance: NA; v_gene: TRBV4-2; j_gene: TRBJ2-2; d_gene: TRBD2; CDR3aa: CASSDTSGGQHGTGELFF; CDR3nt: TGTGCCAGCAGCGATACTAGCGGGGGCCAACATGGGACCGGGGAGCTGTTTTTT
abundance: NA; v_gene: TRBV29-1; j_gene: TRBJ2-7; d_gene: NA; CDR3aa: CSVQSGLHEQYF; CDR3nt: TGCAGCGTCCAGTCGGGACTCCACGAGCAGTACTTC
abundance: NA; v_gene: TRBV28; j_gene: TRBJ1-4; d_gene: TRBD1; CDR3aa: CASSLTGTANEKLFF; CDR3nt: TGTGCCAGCAGTCTAACCGGGACAGCTAATGAAAAACTGTTTTTT
abundance: NA; v_gene: TRBV5-1; j_gene: TRBJ2-5; d_gene: NA; CDR3aa: CASSLGGPETQYF; CDR3nt: TGCGCCAGCAGCTTGGGCGGGCCAGAGACCCAGTACTTC
abundance: NA; v_gene: TRBV2; j_gene: TRBJ2-1; d_gene: NA; CDR3aa: CASSEESRVEQFF; CDR3nt: TGTGCCAGCAGTGAAGAGTCCAGGGTTGAGCAGTTCTTC
abundance: once; v_gene: TRBV7-3; j_gene: TRBJ2-5; d_gene: TRBD1; CDR3aa: CASSFSTGDQETQYF; CDR3nt: TGTGCCAGCAGCTTTTCCACAGGGGACCAAGAGACCCAGTACTTC
abundance: NA; v_gene: TRBV30; j_gene: TRBJ2-3; d_gene: TRBD2; CDR3aa: CAWTVTSGGTDTQYF; CDR3nt: TGTGCCTGGACCGTGACTAGCGGGGGTACAGATACGCAGTATTTT
abundance: NA; v_gene: TRBV9; j_gene: TRBJ1-2; d_gene: TRBD1; CDR3aa: CASSVGQGSYGYTF; CDR3nt: TGTGCCAGCAGCGTAGGACAGGGCAGCTATGGCTACACCTTC
abundance: few; v_gene: TRBV19; j_gene: TRBJ1-5; d_gene: NA; CDR3aa: CASSFTGSSIPGEPQHF; CDR3nt: TGTGCCAGTAGTTTTACCGGGTCCTCAATTCCGGGGGAGCCCCAGCATTTT
abundance: NA; v_gene: TRBV7-3; j_gene: TRBJ1-2; d_gene: NA; CDR3aa: CASSPGVGYGYTF; CDR3nt: TGTGCCAGCAGCCCCGGGGTCGGGTATGGCTACACCTTC
abundance: NA; v_gene: TRBV19; j_gene: TRBJ1-1; d_gene: NA; CDR3aa: CASSNPRQNTEAFF; CDR3nt: TGTGCCAGTAGTAATCCCCGACAGAACACTGAAGCTTTCTTT
abundance: NA; v_gene: TRBV5-1; j_gene: TRBJ1-1; d_gene: TRBD1; CDR3aa: CASSGQGQNTEAFF; CDR3nt: TGCGCCAGCTCCGGACAGGGCCAGAACACTGAAGCTTTCTTT
abundance: NA; v_gene: TRBV5-1; j_gene: TRBJ1-4; d_gene: NA; CDR3aa: CASSLQGKANEKLFF; CDR3nt: TGCGCCAGCAGCCTACAGGGTAAAGCTAATGAAAAACTGTTTTTT
abundance: NA; v_gene: TRBV6-5; j_gene: TRBJ1-1; d_gene: NA; CDR3aa: CASSYSRGMMNTEAFF; CDR3nt: TGTGCCAGCAGTTACTCTAGGGGGATGATGAACACTGAAGCTTTCTTT
abundance: few; v_gene: TRBV3-1/TRBV3-2; j_gene: TRBJ1-6; d_gene: NA; CDR3aa: CASRQRTVYNSPLHF; CDR3nt: TGTGCCAGCAGACAACGGACAGTTTATAATTCACCCCTCCACTTT
abundance: NA; v_gene: TRBV29-1; j_gene: TRBJ2-2; d_gene: TRBD1; CDR3aa: CSAYTRTGGIAGELFF; CDR3nt: TGCAGCGCCTATACGAGGACAGGGGGCATCGCCGGGGAGCTGTTTTTT
abundance: NA; v_gene: TRBV20-1; j_gene: TRBJ2-7; d_gene: NA; CDR3aa: CSASRDTGSYEQYF; CDR3nt: TGCAGTGCCAGTCGGGACACGGGATCCTACGAGCAGTACTTC
abundance: NA; v_gene: TRBV18; j_gene: TRBJ1-4; d_gene: NA; CDR3aa: CASSLEGFQGEKLFF; CDR3nt: TGTGCCAGCTCCCTAGAGGGTTTCCAGGGGGAAAAACTGTTTTTT
abundance: NA; v_gene: TRBV3-1/TRBV3-2; j_gene: TRBJ1-4; d_gene: NA; CDR3aa: CASNLGSEKLFF; CDR3nt: TGTGCCAGCAACCTCGGGAGCGAAAAACTGTTTTTT
abundance: once; v_gene: TRBV5-1; j_gene: TRBJ2-7; d_gene: NA; CDR3aa: CASSGRGGVDEQYF; CDR3nt: TGCGCCAGCAGCGGCCGCGGCGGGGTTGACGAGCAGTACTTC
abundance: NA; v_gene: TRBV5-3; j_gene: TRBJ1-2; d_gene: TRBD1; CDR3aa: CARSLFGQGNYGYTF; CDR3nt: TGTGCCAGAAGCTTATTCGGACAGGGGAACTATGGCTACACCTTC
abundance: NA; v_gene: TRBV29-1; j_gene: TRBJ2-7; d_gene: NA; CDR3aa: CSVAWTVDSYEQYF; CDR3nt: TGCAGCGTTGCTTGGACAGTCGATTCCTACGAGCAGTACTTC
abundance: NA; v_gene: TRBV27; j_gene: TRBJ2-5; d_gene: TRBD1; CDR3aa: CASSLSQGAGETQYF; CDR3nt: TGTGCCAGCAGTTTATCCCAGGGGGCCGGCGAGACCCAGTACTTC
abundance: NA; v_gene: TRBV21-1; j_gene: TRBJ2-5; d_gene: NA; CDR3aa: CASTLRRGKTQYF; CDR3nt: TGTGCCAGCACCCTAAGGAGGGGAAAGACCCAGTACTTC
abundance: NA; v_gene: TRBV7-2; j_gene: TRBJ2-4; d_gene: TRBD2; CDR3aa: CASSILAEVFNIQYF; CDR3nt: TGTGCCAGCAGCATACTAGCGGAGGTTTTCAACATTCAGTACTTC
abundance: NA; v_gene: TRBV28; j_gene: TRBJ1-2; d_gene: NA; CDR3aa: CASSSTGQRDGYTF; CDR3nt: TGTGCCAGCAGTAGTACAGGTCAACGGGATGGCTACACCTTC
abundance: NA; v_gene: TRBV11-3; j_gene: TRBJ2-7; d_gene: NA; CDR3aa: CASSLSTGRDEQYF; CDR3nt: TGTGCCAGCAGCTTAAGTACAGGGAGGGACGAGCAGTACTTC
abundance: NA; v_gene: TRBV27; j_gene: TRBJ1-2; d_gene: NA; CDR3aa: CASSLGPPGGYTF; CDR3nt: TGTGCCAGCAGTTTGGGGCCCCCGGGTGGCTACACCTTC
abundance: NA; v_gene: TRBV2; j_gene: TRBJ1-1; d_gene: NA; CDR3aa: CASSENARGGIF; CDR3nt: TGTGCCAGCAGTGAAAATGCCCGGGGGGGAATCTTT
abundance: NA; v_gene: TRBV19; j_gene: TRBJ2-3; d_gene: NA; CDR3aa: CASLERVTDTQYF; CDR3nt: TGTGCCAGTCTCGAGCGGGTTACAGATACGCAGTATTTT
abundance: NA; v_gene: TRBV6-5; j_gene: TRBJ1-6; d_gene: NA; CDR3aa: CASSGGGYNSPLHF; CDR3nt: TGTGCCAGCAGCGGGGGGGGCTATAATTCACCCCTCCACTTT
abundance: NA; v_gene: TRBV30; j_gene: TRBJ1-3; d_gene: NA; CDR3aa: CAWDDLLGGSGNTIYF; CDR3nt: TGTGCCTGGGACGACCTCCTCGGGGGCTCTGGAAACACCATATATTTT
abundance: NA; v_gene: TRBV19; j_gene: TRBJ2-5; d_gene: TRBD1; CDR3aa: CASSSGQGASETQYF; CDR3nt: TGTGCCAGTAGTAGCGGACAGGGGGCTTCGGAGACCCAGTACTTC
abundance: NA; v_gene: TRBV19; j_gene: TRBJ1-5; d_gene: TRBD1; CDR3aa: CASSSQTGGNQPQHF; CDR3nt: TGTGCCAGTAGCTCGCAGACAGGGGGCAATCAGCCCCAGCATTTT
abundance: NA; v_gene: TRBV5-1; j_gene: TRBJ2-2; d_gene: TRBD1; CDR3aa: CASSPRTGTGELFF; CDR3nt: TGCGCCAGCAGCCCGCGGACAGGGACCGGGGAGCTGTTTTTT
abundance: NA; v_gene: TRBV5-1; j_gene: TRBJ2-7; d_gene: TRBD1; CDR3aa: CASSWTGDEQYF; CDR3nt: TGCGCCAGCAGCTGGACAGGGGATGAGCAGTACTTC
abundance: NA; v_gene: TRBV28; j_gene: TRBJ2-7; d_gene: NA; CDR3aa: CASIGLRGKTGYEQYF; CDR3nt: TGTGCCAGCATTGGTCTGCGAGGAAAGACTGGCTACGAGCAGTACTTC
abundance: NA; v_gene: TRBV7-2; j_gene: TRBJ1-2; d_gene: TRBD1; CDR3aa: CASSAGTGVKGYTF; CDR3nt: TGTGCCAGCAGCGCCGGGACAGGGGTGAAGGGCTACACCTTC
abundance: once; v_gene: TRBV5-1; j_gene: TRBJ1-5; d_gene: NA; CDR3aa: CASSLVPGVNNQPQHF; CDR3nt: TGCGCCAGCAGCTTGGTTCCAGGGGTGAACAATCAGCCCCAGCATTTT
abundance: NA; v_gene: TRBV12-3/TRBV12-4; j_gene: TRBJ2-6; d_gene: NA; CDR3aa: CASSSSGANVLTF; CDR3nt: TGTGCCAGCTCATCCTCTGGGGCCAACGTCCTGACTTTC
abundance: few; v_gene: TRBV5-1; j_gene: TRBJ1-6; d_gene: TRBD1; CDR3aa: CASSVLGQGGSPLHF; CDR3nt: TGCGCCAGCAGCGTTTTGGGACAGGGCGGATCACCCCTCCACTTT
abundance: once; v_gene: TRBV11-2; j_gene: TRBJ2-1; d_gene: TRBD1; CDR3aa: CASSLGQGDNEQFF; CDR3nt: TGTGCCAGCAGCTTAGGACAGGGGGACAATGAGCAGTTCTTC
abundance: NA; v_gene: TRBV5-1; j_gene: TRBJ2-3; d_gene: NA; CDR3aa: CASSSIPTSTDTQYF; CDR3nt: TGCGCCAGCAGTAGTATCCCGACTAGCACAGATACGCAGTATTTT
abundance: NA; v_gene: TRBV7-2; j_gene: TRBJ1-6; d_gene: NA; CDR3aa: CASSLGTLAPLHF; CDR3nt: TGTGCCAGCAGCTTGGGGACATTGGCACCCCTCCACTTT
abundance: NA; v_gene: TRBV5-1; j_gene: TRBJ2-5; d_gene: TRBD2; CDR3aa: CASSLLAGGQETQYF; CDR3nt: TGCGCCAGCTCACTCCTAGCGGGGGGTCAAGAGACCCAGTACTTC
abundance: NA; v_gene: TRBV29-1; j_gene: TRBJ1-2; d_gene: TRBD1; CDR3aa: CSVEGGQGWSGYTF; CDR3nt: TGCAGCGTTGAAGGGGGACAGGGGTGGAGTGGCTACACCTTC